This TCR beta chain was retrieved from a study of T cell responses to AZD1222 COVID-19 vaccine. Across the whole study: Timing groups of about 4 and about 12 weeks for second doses were pooled.

Generated by immunoSEQ multiplex PCR, the TCRdb table keeps only in-frame clones and is missing some. The table lists roughly 100,000 clones, approximately 90% of them singletons. As concerns this clone: Its antigen is undetermined.

The CDR3 spans 12 residues. J lost 7 bases, V lost 5 bases, and 2 bases had no gene match. Overall study findings and caveats: Two AZD1222 administrations were followed by greater Spike-specific TCR breadth and depth.

This TCR derives from an adult in good health. This sequence joins TRBV12-3 or TRBV12-4 and TRBJ1-2, with 9 bases fitting TRBD1. Sequencing used peripheral blood, obtained on day 0 of AZD1222 vaccination. The CDR3 nucleotides read TGTGCCAGCAGTCGGGACAGGGCTGGCTACACCTTC. Translation: CASSRDRAGYTF.